This T cell receptor (beta chain) was sequenced in a study of metastatic and nonmetastatic thyroid tumors. At the level of the study: Repertoire data that came from the blood and tumor or nodule tissue of malignant and benign thyroid patients were compared.

Many counts were recorded for this clone. No antigen is known for it. In the source study's methods: It was from CDR3 differences across clinicopathological groups that a distant-metastasis classifier for papillary thyroid cancer was built. With MiXCR, TCRdb reprocessed the PCR reads. TCRdb's processing, not the study's, gives the V and J calls here. The sample shows some 19,000 clones, roughly a sixth of them seen only once. The study's findings and limits: For both blood and tumor, malignant thyroid tumors reportedly showed significantly higher TCR beta diversity than benign nodules did.

This CDR3 region has 15 residues. J was trimmed by 8 bases and V by 5 bases; bases with no gene match: 10. Per germline, CDR1 SEHNR and CDR2 FQNEAQ (reference sequence). Not a single patient had been given any form of treatment at any point before undergoing thyroid surgery. Material: blood. The clonotype comes from a female donor with papillary thyroid cancer or a benign thyroid nodule (not recorded which). Some clones in this sample may be carry-over from other donors' samples. The chain uses TRBV7-9 and TRBJ1-4; TRBD1 matches 8 bases. Here the CDR3 reads CASSPWTGSLEKLFF. As DNA, the CDR3 is TGTGCCAGCAGCCCCTGGACAGGGTCATTAGAAAAACTGTTTTTT.